In this sample, the clone carrying this T cell receptor (beta chain) turned up many times. The sample originates from a study of T-cell reconstitution after alpha-beta-depleted transplantation in children. TCRbeta library construction was performed incorporating unique molecular identifiers. TCRdb redid the calling of the PCR reads with MiXCR, one entry per CDR3 protein. The sample contains 490,000 or so distinct CDR3 sequences, around 12% of which appear only once. Trimming left V 4 bases short and J 3 bases short, with 10 bases between. The CDR3 runs to 14 residues. The chain is built from TRBV12-3 or TRBV12-4 and TRBJ1-5; D unresolved. This sequence originates from a human donor who donated a stem cell graft to a child with combined immunodeficiency. The sample in question was PBMCs from the stem cell graft donor, obtained from the stem cell graft. The CDR3 spells CASSSAGYNQPQHF. CDR3 sequence (DNA): TGTGCCAGCAGTTCGGCGGGGTACAATCAGCCCCAGCATTTT.